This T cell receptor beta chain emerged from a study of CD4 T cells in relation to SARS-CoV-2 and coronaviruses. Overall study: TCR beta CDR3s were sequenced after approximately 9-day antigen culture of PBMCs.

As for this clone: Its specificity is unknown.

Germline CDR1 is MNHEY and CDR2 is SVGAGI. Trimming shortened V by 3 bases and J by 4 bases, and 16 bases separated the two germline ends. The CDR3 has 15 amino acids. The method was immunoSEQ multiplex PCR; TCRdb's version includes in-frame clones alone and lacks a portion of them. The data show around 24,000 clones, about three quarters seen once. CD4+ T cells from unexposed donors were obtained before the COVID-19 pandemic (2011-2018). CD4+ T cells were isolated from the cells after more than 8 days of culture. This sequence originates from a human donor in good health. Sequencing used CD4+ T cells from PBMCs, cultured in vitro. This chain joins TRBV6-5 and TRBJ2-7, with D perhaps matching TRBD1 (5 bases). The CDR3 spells CASSYGQDRWYEQYF. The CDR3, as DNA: TGTGCCAGCAGTTATGGACAAGACCGGTGGTACGAGCAGTACTTC.